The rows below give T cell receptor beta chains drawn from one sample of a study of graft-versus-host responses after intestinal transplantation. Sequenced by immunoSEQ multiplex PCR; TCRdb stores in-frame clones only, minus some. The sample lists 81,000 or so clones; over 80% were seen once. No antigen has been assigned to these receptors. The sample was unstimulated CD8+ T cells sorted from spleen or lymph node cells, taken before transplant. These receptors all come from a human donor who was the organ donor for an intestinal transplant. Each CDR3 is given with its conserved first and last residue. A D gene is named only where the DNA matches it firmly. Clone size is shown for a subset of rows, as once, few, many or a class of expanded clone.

TGTGCCAGCAGTTTATCGGGCAACCCCTACAATGAGCAGTTCTTC | CASSLSGNPYNEQFF | TRBV27 | . | . | TRBJ2-1 | 15
TGCGCCAGCAGCCAACCCGGGACACGAGCCTACGAGCAGTACTTC | CASSQPGTRAYEQYF | TRBV4-1 | . | . | TRBJ2-7 | 15
TGTGCCAGCAGGGTTGGAAGCGAGGAGACCCAGTACTTC | CASRVGSEETQYF | TRBV13 | . | . | TRBJ2-5 | 13
TGTGCCAGCAGCTCATTGGCATGGGAGACCCAGTACTTC | CASSSLAWETQYF | TRBV5-6 | . | few | TRBJ2-5 | 13
TGTGCCAGCAGCTTATCGGGACTAGCCTACAATGAGCAGTTCTTC | CASSLSGLAYNEQFF | TRBV5-8 | TRBD2 | . | TRBJ2-1 | 15
TGTGCCAGCAGTTCTGTACGGGAGCAGTCCTACAATGAGCAGTTCTTC | CASSSVREQSYNEQFF | TRBV28 | . | . | TRBJ2-1 | 16
TGTGCCAGCAGTGAAGCCCAGGGGTTAGGCCAGTACTTC | CASSEAQGLGQYF | TRBV2 | . | . | TRBJ2-5 | 13
TGTGCCATCAGGGCCGCGGGGGATACGCAGTATTTT | CAIRAAGDTQYF | TRBV10-3 | . | once | TRBJ2-3 | 12
TGTGCCAGTCGAACAGGGCAGGGGACTGAAGCTTTCTTT | CASRTGQGTEAFF | TRBV19 | . | . | TRBJ1-1 | 13
TGTGCCAGCTCACCGTACCGTGGCGAGAAGTCGAGGATTAGCTCCTATAATTCACCCCTCCACTTT | CASSPYRGEKSRISSYNSPLHF | TRBV18 | . | . | TRBJ1-6 | 22
TGTGCCAGCAGTAACTATGTCGACAGTGGCCAAGAGACCCAGTACTTC | CASSNYVDSGQETQYF | TRBV11-2 | . | . | TRBJ2-5 | 16
TGTGCCAGCAGCCAAGATCTAGAAAAACTGTTTTTT | CASSQDLEKLFF | TRBV4-2 | . | . | TRBJ1-4 | 12
TGTGCCAGCCGGGACAGTCTTTCCGGGGAGCTGTTTTTT | CASRDSLSGELFF | TRBV6-4 | TRBD1 | . | TRBJ2-2 | 13
TGTGCCAGCAACCCCACAGGAACTGAAGCTTTCTTT | CASNPTGTEAFF | TRBV28 | . | . | TRBJ1-1 | 12
TGCAGCTTCCAAACAGGGGATTCCTATGGCTACACCTTC | CSFQTGDSYGYTF | TRBV29-1 | TRBD1 | . | TRBJ1-2 | 13
TGTGCCAGCAGCGCGCCCACTAGCGATCATAGCTCCTACAATGAGCAGTTCTTC | CASSAPTSDHSSYNEQFF | TRBV7-9 | TRBD2 | . | TRBJ2-1 | 18